These 21 T cell receptor beta chains came from one sample sequenced in a study of T cells after yellow fever vaccination. MiXCR, applied by TCRdb to the 5' RACE reads, yields one record per CDR3 protein. Among 100,000 to 150,000 distinct CDR3 sequences listed, around 15% were seen once. The sequencing here drew on CD8+ T cells sorted from PBMCs, taken 5 days after the yellow fever booster vaccination. The origin of the receptors is a man between 18 and 29 years old who received the YFV17D yellow fever vaccine.

V is TRBV25-1 and J is TRBJ2-3; a weak D match, TRBD1 (6 bases). The CDR3 runs to 15 residues. V lost 8 bases and J 4 bases, leaving 19 bases between the germline ends. Looked up from germline, CDR1 is MGHDK and CDR2 is SYGVNS. The CDR3 sequence is CASGSFTGFADTQYF. The CDR3 DNA reads TGTGCCAGCGGGTCCTTTACAGGGTTCGCAGATACGCAGTATTTT.

CDR3 DNA sequence: TGCGCCAGCAGCCAAGAATTTGCGGCAGATAACTATGGCTACACCTTC. Amino acid sequence: CASSQEFAADNYGYTF. This chain uses TRBV4-1 with TRBJ1-2; D is unclear. Germline values: CDR1 MGHRA, CDR2 YSYEKL. Trimming removed 0 bases from V and 1 base from J, with 12 bases in between. The CDR3 runs to 16 residues.

V is TRBV20-1 and J is TRBJ2-1; D gene ambiguous. Germline values: CDR1 DFQATT, CDR2 SNEGSKA (reference sequence). Trimming pared 5 bases from V and 8 bases from J, leaving 13 bases between. This CDR3 has 12 amino acids. The CDR3, as DNA: TGCAGTGCTCATATAGTTAGGGATGAGCAGTTCTTC. As protein: CSAHIVRDEQFF.

This clonotype occurred a few times. In nucleotides, the CDR3 is TGCAGCGTCCATTTCTACCGGCGGGACAGTATACAAGAGACCCAGTACTTC. It yields the protein CSVHFYRRDSIQETQYF. The chain employs TRBV29-1 and TRBJ2-5; tentatively, D is TRBD1 (7 bases). CDR3 size: 17 residues. The V gene's germline CDR1 is SQVTM and CDR2 ANQGSEA. Trimming shortened V by 6 bases and J by 2 bases, and 25 bases separated the two germline ends.

This clonotype was seen more than once but under ten times. The chain joins TRBV29-1 to TRBJ2-2; weak D call: TRBD2 (7 bases). CDR3 length: 13 amino acids. V lost 0 bases and J 7 bases, leaving 9 bases between the germline ends. Germline V CDR1 and CDR2: SQVTM, ANQGSEA. CDR3 residues: CSVEEGGRGELFF. The CDR3, as DNA: TGCAGCGTTGAAGAGGGGGGGCGCGGGGAGCTGTTTTTT.

The chain is built from TRBV4-3 and TRBJ2-5; D is possibly TRBD1 (5 bases). V dropped 1 base and J dropped 2 bases, with 11 bases sitting between them. The CDR3 covers 15 residues. Germline CDR1 LGHNA, CDR2 YSLEER. The CDR3 coding sequence is TGCGCCAGCAGCCAAGGGGGCGGTAGTCAAGAGACCCAGTACTTC. Amino acid sequence: CASSQGGGSQETQYF.

The chain joins TRBV20-1 to TRBJ2-7, with unresolved D. V was cut by 3 bases and J by 7 bases, with 16 bases left in between. The CDR3 runs 13 residues. Germline assignment: CDR1 DFQATT and CDR2 SNEGSKA (reference sequence). CDR3 protein: CSARAAVFQEQYF. The CDR3 DNA is TGCAGTGCTAGGGCGGCAGTCTTTCAAGAGCAGTACTTC.

This CDR3 is CASSQVGGGATDTQYF. In nucleotides, the CDR3 is TGCGCCAGCAGCCAAGTTGGCGGGGGGGCCACAGATACGCAGTATTTT. V gene TRBV4-1 combines with J gene TRBJ2-3, with 9 bases identical to TRBD2. The junction had 4 bases not matched to a gene; V was cut back by 1 base and J by 2 bases. Germline-derived CDR1 and CDR2 are MGHRA and YSYEKL. This CDR3 is built from 16 residues.

The genes are TRBV4-1 and TRBJ2-1, with D unclear. The germline CDR1 and CDR2 sequences are MGHRA and YSYEKL. With 0 bases removed from V and 0 bases from J, the gap between germline ends came to 6 bases. This CDR3 has 15 amino acids. The CDR3 region has the DNA TGCGCCAGCAGCCAAGAGGAGAGCTCCTACAATGAGCAGTTCTTC. This gives the protein CASSQEESSYNEQFF.

This clonotype was counted between two and nine times. The V call is TRBV7-9, the J call TRBJ1-2; TRBD1 matches 9 bases. This CDR3 is 15 amino acids long. Unmatched junction bases numbered 6, after V lost 3 bases and J lost 4 bases. Germline V gene lookup returns CDR1 SEHNR and CDR2 FQNEAQ (reference sequence). CDR3 amino acids: CASSFISDRGYGYTF. In nucleotides, the CDR3 is TGTGCCAGCAGCTTCATCTCGGACAGGGGCTATGGCTACACCTTC.

This chain links TRBV20-1 with TRBJ1-2; no clear D. Trimming left V 1 base short and J 3 bases short, with 9 bases between. The CDR3 runs 13 residues. Germline V gene sequence: CDR1 DFQATT, CDR2 SNEGSKA (reference sequence). CDR3 region: CSARGPDYYGYTF. CDR3 in DNA: TGCAGTGCTAGAGGGCCAGATTACTATGGCTACACCTTC.

The J gene is TRBJ2-3, the V gene TRBV7-9; D unclear. Looked up from germline, CDR1 is SEHNR and CDR2 is FQNEAQ (reference sequence). Trimming stripped 1 base from V and 2 bases from J, with 4 bases between. The CDR3 runs to 13 residues. CDR3 DNA: TGTGCCAGCAGCTTAGTTATCACAGATACGCAGTATTTT. Its translation: CASSLVITDTQYF. Together with reference TRBV7-9 and TRBJ2-3, the CDR3 gives the full variable domain: DTGVSQNPRHKITKRGQNVTFRCDPISEHNRLYWYRQTLGQGPEFLTYFQNEAQLEKSRLLSDRFSAERPKGSFSTLEIQRTEQGDSAMYLCASSLVITDTQYFGPGTRLTVL.

This clonotype occurred a few times. The chain carries TRBV27 and TRBJ2-7, with a weak D call TRBD2 (5 bases). Germline CDR1 and CDR2: MNHEY and SMNVEV (reference sequence). V lost 3 bases and J 1 base, leaving 7 bases between the germline ends. This CDR3 is built from 13 residues. The CDR3: CASSFRTSYEQYF. DNA of the CDR3: TGTGCCAGCAGTTTTAGGACTTCCTACGAGCAGTACTTC.

This clonotype has at least ten counts. The chain uses TRBV12-3 or TRBV12-4 and TRBJ2-2, with no clear D. The CDR3 consists of 12 residues. Deletions cut 5 bases from V and 4 bases from J, with 5 bases between. The CDR3 protein is CASSPGTGELFF. CDR3 nucleotide sequence: TGTGCCAGCAGTCCGGGCACCGGGGAGCTGTTTTTT.

The chain combines TRBV4-1 with TRBJ1-2; D is possibly TRBD1 (5 bases). Trimming left V 4 bases short and J 1 base short, with 19 bases between. The CDR3 is 17 amino acids. Germline V lookup: CDR1 MGHRA, CDR2 YSYEKL. CDR3 sequence reads: CASSRTGLGGGNYGYTF. In DNA, the CDR3 is TGCGCCAGCAGCCGTACCGGGTTGGGGGGAGGTAACTATGGCTACACCTTC.

There are a few counts of this clonotype. The rearrangement links TRBV5-1 to TRBJ2-3; 9 positions agree with TRBD2. Germline V gene data show CDR1 as SGHRS and CDR2 as YFSETQ. The CDR3 totals 16 residues. The junction had 10 bases not matched to a gene; V was cut back by 4 bases and J by 4 bases. CDR3 protein: CASSPGTSLRSDTQYF. The CDR3 DNA is TGCGCCAGCAGCCCTGGGACTAGCCTTCGGTCAGATACGCAGTATTTT.

V usage is TRBV12-3 or TRBV12-4 and J usage is TRBJ2-1; tentative D call: TRBD1 (5 bases). The CDR3 contains 13 residues. The V end was cut by 6 bases, the J end by 8 bases, with 14 bases between. This CDR3 reads CASSLTGEDEQFF. CDR3 DNA sequence: TGTGCCAGCAGCCTCACAGGAGAAGATGAGCAGTTCTTC.

This clonotype was counted only a few times. This chain joins TRBV10-3 and TRBJ2-2; the D gene could be TRBD1 or TRBD2 (6 bases each). CDR3 length: 17 residues. CDR1 is ENHRY and CDR2 is SYGVKD in the germline V gene. V was shortened by 0 bases and J by 4 bases, with 15 bases between the two germline ends. The CDR3 nucleotides are TGTGCCATCAGTGAGTCGAAGGGGGGCCCGTCCACCGGGGAGCTGTTTTTT. The encoded protein is CAISESKGGPSTGELFF.

This clonotype was observed many times. The chain joins TRBV9 to TRBJ2-4, with 7 bases fitting TRBD1. The CDR3 spans 20 residues. V lost 0 bases to trimming and J lost 9 bases; unmatched junction nucleotides: 24. CDR1 is SGDLS and CDR2 is YYNGEE in the germline V gene. The CDR3 DNA reads TGTGCCAGCAGCGTAGCATCACCGCACTACATTGGGACAGCCGTGAGCATTCAGTACTTC. Translating it yields CASSVASPHYIGTAVSIQYF.

This clonotype showed up just a few times. The V call is TRBV5-4, the J call TRBJ2-3; unclear D gene. With 4 bases removed from V and 2 bases from J, the gap between germline ends came to 20 bases. The germline V gene encodes CDR1 SGHNT and CDR2 YYREEE (reference sequence). There are 17 residues in the CDR3. CDR3: CASSARLGRAYTDTQYF. The CDR3 coding sequence is TGTGCCAGCAGCGCGAGGTTGGGTAGAGCCTACACAGATACGCAGTATTTT.

The chain couples TRBV7-2 to TRBJ1-1; possible D gene TRBD1, 5 bases. V lost 0 bases and J lost 0, with 11 bases in between. Germline CDR1 is SGHTA and CDR2 is FQGNSA. CDR3 length: 16 amino acids. Here the CDR3 DNA reads TGTGCCAGCAGCTTAGCGCCTGTCAGGGTGAACACTGAAGCTTTCTTT. Its translation is CASSLAPVRVNTEAFF.